This TCR beta chain originates from a study of blood T cell repertoires in COVID-19. Turning to the study itself: From the United States, Italy and Spain came samples of acute and convalescent COVID-19. From T cells, B-cell-depleted T cells, or PBMCs came the material, which was cDNA or gDNA.

The protocol was immunoSEQ multiplex PCR, while the TCRdb copy is restricted to in-frame clones and leaves out a portion. The sample records about 150,000 clones, under 95% being singletons. The germline CDR1 and CDR2 sequences are LGHNA and YNFKEQ. The CDR3 length is 16 residues. After removal of 0 bases from V and 4 bases from J, the junction contained 6 bases not matched to a gene. The chain carries TRBV4-2 and TRBJ1-2; 9 positions agree with TRBD1. Material: peripheral blood. This TCR came from a man between 50 and 59 years old with acute or convalescent COVID-19. The CDR3 coding sequence is TGTGCCAGCAGCCAAGATCCCACAGGGGGCTTCTATGGCTACACCTTC. It codes for CASSQDPTGGFYGYTF.